The source of this T cell receptor beta chain is a study of blood T cell repertoires in COVID-19. Study-level information: Specimens from acute and convalescent COVID-19 originated in the United States, Italy and Spain.

CDR1 and CDR2 (germline): SGHKS, YYEKEE (reference sequence). There are 13 residues in the CDR3. The junction had 3 bases not matched to a gene; V was cut back by 4 bases and J by 7 bases. The protocol was immunoSEQ multiplex PCR, while the TCRdb copy is restricted to in-frame clones and leaves out a portion. The sample lists fewer than 300,000 clones; less than 85% were seen once. The rearrangement links TRBV5-5 to TRBJ2-2, with 8 bases lining up with TRBD2. This receptor was taken from a woman between 18 and 29 years old with acute or convalescent COVID-19. The sample comprised peripheral blood. The CDR3 DNA sequence: TGTGCCAGCAGCCGGGAGGGCCACGGGGAGCTGTTTTTT. Translated: CASSREGHGELFF.